The clone carrying this TCR beta chain was counted once. Antigen: not known. A much more abundant neighbour one base away suggests this may be a read error. Looked up from germline, CDR1 is DFQATT and CDR2 is SNEGSKA (reference sequence). The CDR3 extends over 17 amino acids. Trimming pared 0 bases from V and 4 bases from J, leaving 19 bases between. The sample belongs to a study of CD8 T cells in ankylosing spondylitis. Quantitative 5'-RACE with molecular barcodes was used to make the TCR beta libraries. TCRdb independently ran MiXCR on the 5' RACE reads; one entry per CDR3 protein. The sample lists some 250,000 distinct CDR3 sequences, under 30% seen once, with roughly 0.67% in the top ten. Broader study findings: Previously reported in reactive arthritis synovial fluid and blood were some of the motif variants.

Sequenced: blood, either unsorted or a sorted T cell fraction (not recorded which). The J gene is TRBJ2-1, the V gene TRBV20-1; tentatively, D is TRBD2 (6 bases). This clonotype originated in a male donor with ankylosing spondylitis or in good health (not recorded which). CDR3 amino acids: CSARELPSRGIYNEQFF. Here the CDR3 DNA reads TGCAGTGCTAGAGAATTGCCTAGCCGGGGGATTTACAATGAGCAGTTCTTC.